The following is a TCR beta chain sequence with its context. The antigen is not known. The record originates from a study of CD8+ T cells in alopecia areata. Study-level findings and limits: Sequence data from scalp samples additionally include resident alphabeta T cells of normal skin. Whereas mice showed it more clearly, TCR sharing across patients was murkier, possibly because of HLA.

RNA, once extracted, was reverse transcribed into cDNA for use as the sequencing template. Only in-frame clones appear in the TCRdb table, and some are missing; sequencing was by immunoSEQ multiplex PCR. The sample lists 95,000 to 120,000 clones; about 50% were seen once. Germline V gene sequence: CDR1 SGHAT, CDR2 FQNNGV. CDR3 length equals 18 residues. The V and J ends lost 5 bases and 3 bases, in that order; junction bases with no gene match: 15. Material: NKG2D-low CD8+ T cells sorted from blood. V and J are TRBV11-2 and TRBJ2-5, with TRBD1 matching over 10 bases. This sequence originates from a human donor with alopecia areata. CDR3 bases: TGTGCCAGCAGCCTCTTTTATGGAACCGGGACAGGGGAAGAGACCCAGTACTTC. It encodes CASSLFYGTGTGEETQYF.